This T cell receptor beta chain was recorded in a study of T cell changes during pregnancy in multiple sclerosis. Some clones are missing from TCRdb's copy, which holds only in-frame ones; the method was immunoSEQ multiplex PCR. The profile covers 83,000 or so clones, with 94% appearing a single time and around 1.7% taken by the ten largest. The germline V gene has CDR1 MNHNS and CDR2 SASEGT. V was shortened by 5 bases and J by 3 bases, with 13 bases between the two germline ends. The CDR3 runs to 14 residues. J is TRBJ1-1 and V is TRBV6-1, with D perhaps matching TRBD1 (5 bases). The input for sequencing was peripheral blood, taken after pregnancy. The TCR was taken from a female donor in good health, enrolled as a control in a pregnancy study. CDR3 region: CASSPAGGYTEAFF. CDR3 DNA: TGTGCCAGCAGTCCCGCGGGGGGGTACACTGAAGCTTTCTTT.